This T cell receptor beta chain stems from a study of blood T cells in healthy people across ages. Study details: Template switching picked up about one barcoded beta molecule for each two T cells.

Looked up from germline, CDR1 is SGHTA and CDR2 is FQGNSA. The length of the CDR3 is 15 residues. V lost 6 bases and J 2 bases, leaving 14 bases between the germline ends. Note on this clonotype: The antigen is unknown.

PCR was performed a second time for roughly 7 to 11 cycles using a sample-barcoded 5' primer and a J-beta primer mix. From each sample, at least 2.5 million paired-end reads containing CDR3 were obtained. TCRdb recomputed calls from the 5' RACE reads with MiXCR, one row per CDR3 protein. The data contain more than 550,000 distinct CDR3 sequences, 20% to 25% of them singletons. Notes on the study in general: Unsorted PBMCs ruled out conclusive naive versus antigen-experienced comparison. Age showed a roughly linear inverse relationship with TCR beta diversity per million T cells.

This clonotype was obtained from a man in his sixties or seventies in good health. Sequenced input: blood. The chain combines TRBV7-2 with TRBJ1-3; D is unresolved. The CDR3: CASSSQWSAGNTIYF. As DNA, the CDR3 is TGTGCCAGCAGTTCACAGTGGTCGGCTGGAAACACCATATATTTT. Variable domain in full (rest from reference TRBV7-2 and TRBJ1-3): GAGVSQSPSNKVTEKGKDVELRCDPISGHTALYWYRQSLGQGLEFLIYFQGNSAPDKSGLPSDRFSAERTGGSVSTLTIQRTQQEDSAVYLCASSSQWSAGNTIYFGEGSWLTVV.